This T cell receptor beta chain was captured in a study of shared clonotypes between healthy human individuals. Clones were sequenced by immunoSEQ multiplex PCR, and TCRdb holds only the in-frame ones, with some missing. The data contain more than 550,000 clones, approximately 72% of them singletons. Study-wide results and caveats: Generally, estimated richness proved larger in naive subsets than it did in memory subsets.

V was clipped by 3 bases and J by 1 base, with 10 bases between them. The CDR3 extends over 14 amino acids. The germline gives CDR1 SGHNT, CDR2 YYREEE (reference sequence). Worth noting for this clone: The target antigen is unknown.

Study donors comprised healthy, HIV-negative adults devoid of recent acute infection or vaccination. The study drew all its donors from Caucasian adults living in Nashville, Tennessee. The investigators split CD4+ cells into a CD45RA+ naive subset and a CD45RA-negative memory subset. Sample: memory CD4+ T cells sorted from blood. Subset denoted: CD45RA-negative fraction. The chain couples TRBV5-4 to TRBJ1-1; possibly TRBD1 for D (5 bases). This receptor was identified in a woman in her twenties or thirties in good health. In DNA, the CDR3 is TGTGCCAGCAGCTCACAACAGGCGAACACTGAAGCTTTCTTT. Protein product: CASSSQQANTEAFF. Together with reference TRBV5-4 and TRBJ1-1, the CDR3 gives the full variable domain: ETGVTQSPTHLIKTRGQQVTLRCSSQSGHNTVSWYQQALGQGPQFIFQYYREEENGRGNFPPRFSGLQFPNYSSELNVNALELDDSALYLCASSSQQANTEAFFGQGTRLTVV.